This TCR beta chain was recovered during a study of T cells in Graves' hyperthyroidism and ophthalmopathy. Whole-study results and caveats: Most clonotypes expanded in thyroid above 0.001 were likewise present in blood.

About this clonotype: The antigen is not known.

The CDR3 regions of TCR beta were amplified from RNA transcripts. HTBI primers were employed in a first-round RT-PCR of the TCR CDR3. Each CDR3 protein is one row after TCRdb ran MiXCR on the multiplex PCR reads. The profile shows hundreds of thousands of distinct CDR3 sequences, around 13% of them singletons. Per the germline V gene, CDR1 is SGHTS and CDR2 is YDEGEE. V lost 3 bases to trimming and J lost 4 bases, with 15 bases between them. This CDR3 has 15 residues. The sequence derives from a woman aged 18 to 35 with Graves' hyperthyroidism. Material: blood. The chain carries TRBV5-8 and TRBJ2-3; tentative D call: TRBD2 (7 bases). CDR3 in DNA: TGTGCCAGCAGCTCAGCGGGACAACCTTCAGATACGCAGTATTTT. Translation gives CASSSAGQPSDTQYF.